The source of this TCR beta chain is a study of CD8 T cells in Susac syndrome. The study's findings and limits: The study's TCR sequencing and HLA analysis drew on a certain number of individuals. That number was acknowledged as relatively small.

Random-hexamer reverse transcription was applied to roughly 0.45 to 1 ug RNA. Amplification of the TCR beta CDR3 was carried out by immunoSEQ multiplex PCR, which spanned a total of 54 Vbeta and 13 Jbeta segments. Using its own MiXCR run on the immunoSEQ multiplex PCR reads, TCRdb lists one record per CDR3 protein. Among around 80,000 distinct CDR3 sequences, about 91% were seen once, and the ten largest hold 0.5%. The V end was cut by 4 bases, the J end by 6 bases, with 12 bases between. The CDR3 consists of 14 residues. From blood CD8+ and CD4+ T cells, the TCR beta chain was sequenced. In contrast to the negatively isolated CD8+ and CD4+ T cells, TEMRA cells were FACS-enriched. About this clonotype itself: As yet, its antigen is unknown.

This receptor was taken from a human donor with multiple sclerosis. This chain uses TRBV12-3 or TRBV12-4 with TRBJ2-2; the D gene is possibly TRBD2 (5 bases). Sequencing input: CD8+ T cells from PBMCs. DNA for the CDR3: TGTGCCAGCAGTTCGAACAGAGGGTCCGGGGAGCTGTTTTTT. The encoded protein is CASSSNRGSGELFF.